Listed below are T cell receptor beta chains from one sample, sequenced in a study of shared clonotypes between healthy human individuals. The repertoire was sequenced with immunoSEQ multiplex PCR; TCRdb's copy has only in-frame clones and lacks some. The table shows about a million clones, with about 80% occurring only once. The sequenced sample consisted of memory CD4+ T cells sorted from blood. All receptors derive from a man between 18 and 29 years old in good health. Each CDR3 is given with its conserved first and last residue. Each record gives: CDR3 protein, CDR3 DNA, V gene, clone size, J gene, D gene. A D gene is named only where the DNA matches it firmly. Rows may omit the clone size; those that give it use once, few, many or a size class.

cdr3_aa: CASTVRGQGASGNTIYF
cdr3_nt: TGTGCCAGCACCGTCCGGGGACAGGGGGCCTCTGGAAACACCATATATTTT
v_call: TRBV11-2
clone_size: NA
j_call: TRBJ1-3
d_call: TRBD1

cdr3_aa: CASSLRGGRTEAFF
cdr3_nt: TGTGCCAGCAGCCTAAGGGGGGGCCGCACTGAAGCTTTCTTT
v_call: TRBV5-8
clone_size: NA
j_call: TRBJ1-1
d_call: NA

cdr3_aa: CASSLGPGTATHEQYF
cdr3_nt: TGTGCCAGTAGTCTCGGTCCCGGGACAGCGACGCACGAGCAGTACTTC
v_call: TRBV19
clone_size: NA
j_call: TRBJ2-7
d_call: TRBD1

cdr3_aa: CASSPPNVPYEQYF
cdr3_nt: TGTGCCAGCTCACCGCCAAATGTGCCCTACGAGCAGTACTTC
v_call: TRBV18
clone_size: NA
j_call: TRBJ2-7
d_call: NA

cdr3_aa: CASSFGDRALTDTQYF
cdr3_nt: TGCGCCAGCAGCTTCGGGGACAGGGCCCTCACAGATACGCAGTATTTT
v_call: TRBV5-1
clone_size: NA
j_call: TRBJ2-3
d_call: TRBD1

cdr3_aa: CAATGTVANTGELFF
cdr3_nt: TGTGCCGCGACCGGGACAGTTGCGAACACCGGGGAGCTGTTTTTT
v_call: TRBV6-1
clone_size: NA
j_call: TRBJ2-2
d_call: TRBD1

cdr3_aa: CAWSVAMYEQYF
cdr3_nt: TGTGCCTGGAGTGTCGCTATGTACGAGCAGTACTTC
v_call: TRBV30
clone_size: NA
j_call: TRBJ2-7
d_call: NA

cdr3_aa: CASTPPGGLAGGTDTQYF
cdr3_nt: TGTGCCAGCACCCCCCCCGGGGGACTAGCGGGGGGAACAGATACGCAGTATTTT
v_call: TRBV28
clone_size: NA
j_call: TRBJ2-3
d_call: TRBD2

cdr3_aa: CASSRDTAYGYTF
cdr3_nt: TGTGCCAGCAGCAGAGACACCGCCTATGGCTACACCTTC
v_call: TRBV6-5
clone_size: NA
j_call: TRBJ1-2
d_call: NA

cdr3_aa: CASSQDREGNQPQHF
cdr3_nt: TGTGCCAGCAGTCAGGACAGGGAGGGCAATCAGCCCCAGCATTTT
v_call: TRBV9
clone_size: NA
j_call: TRBJ1-5
d_call: TRBD1

cdr3_aa: CAWSLDRGEKLFF
cdr3_nt: TGTGCCTGGAGTCTCGACAGGGGTGAAAAACTGTTTTTT
v_call: TRBV30
clone_size: few
j_call: TRBJ1-4
d_call: TRBD1

cdr3_aa: CASSEGARKETQYF
cdr3_nt: TGTGCCAGCAGTGAAGGGGCAAGAAAAGAGACCCAGTACTTC
v_call: TRBV2
clone_size: NA
j_call: TRBJ2-5
d_call: NA

cdr3_aa: CASSGAGRNTGELFF
cdr3_nt: TGTGCCAGTAGTGGGGCGGGGAGGAACACCGGGGAGCTGTTTTTT
v_call: TRBV19
clone_size: NA
j_call: TRBJ2-2
d_call: NA

cdr3_aa: CASSLGGYSPLHF
cdr3_nt: TGTGCCAGCAGTCTGGGGGGCTACTCACCCCTCCACTTT
v_call: TRBV6-6
clone_size: NA
j_call: TRBJ1-6
d_call: NA

cdr3_aa: CASSPNGGPYNEQFF
cdr3_nt: TGTGCCAGCAGTCCGAATGGGGGGCCCTACAATGAGCAGTTCTTC
v_call: TRBV11-1
clone_size: NA
j_call: TRBJ2-1
d_call: NA

cdr3_aa: CASSETLNEQFF
cdr3_nt: TGTGCCAGCAGCGAGACCCTCAATGAGCAGTTCTTC
v_call: TRBV7-8
clone_size: NA
j_call: TRBJ2-1
d_call: NA

cdr3_aa: CASSLGLAGAYEQYF
cdr3_nt: TGCGCCAGCAGCTTGGGACTAGCGGGGGCCTACGAGCAGTACTTC
v_call: TRBV5-1
clone_size: NA
j_call: TRBJ2-7
d_call: TRBD2

cdr3_aa: CASSLGTGKVEEQYF
cdr3_nt: TGTGCCAGCAGCTTAGGGACAGGGAAAGTAGAGGAGCAGTACTTC
v_call: TRBV11-2
clone_size: NA
j_call: TRBJ2-7
d_call: TRBD1

cdr3_aa: CASSVLGLGTDTQYF
cdr3_nt: TGTGCCAGCAGCGTTCTGGGACTAGGGACAGATACGCAGTATTTT
v_call: TRBV9
clone_size: NA
j_call: TRBJ2-3
d_call: TRBD2

cdr3_aa: CASSFASGRGDQYF
cdr3_nt: TGTGCCAGCAGCTTCGCTAGCGGGAGGGGAGACCAGTACTTC
v_call: TRBV7-9
clone_size: NA
j_call: TRBJ2-5
d_call: TRBD2

cdr3_aa: CASSKQETRETQYF
cdr3_nt: TGTGCCAGCAGTAAGCAGGAGACGCGGGAGACCCAGTACTTC
v_call: TRBV27
clone_size: NA
j_call: TRBJ2-5
d_call: NA

cdr3_aa: CASSPSSIVARSYNEQFF
cdr3_nt: TGTGCCAGCAGCCCGTCCTCGATCGTGGCTCGCTCCTACAATGAGCAGTTCTTC
v_call: TRBV7-9
clone_size: NA
j_call: TRBJ2-1
d_call: NA

cdr3_aa: CASSSPRTIGEQFF
cdr3_nt: TGTGCCAGCAGCTCCCCTCGGACTATTGGTGAGCAGTTCTTC
v_call: TRBV13
clone_size: once
j_call: TRBJ2-1
d_call: NA

cdr3_aa: CASSPGQGGRAKNIQYF
cdr3_nt: TGCGCCAGCAGCCCAGGACAGGGCGGGAGAGCCAAAAACATTCAGTACTTC
v_call: TRBV4-3
clone_size: once
j_call: TRBJ2-4
d_call: NA

cdr3_aa: CASRPYVGVGTDTQYF
cdr3_nt: TGTGCCAGCAGACCGTATGTTGGGGTCGGAACAGATACGCAGTATTTT
v_call: TRBV2
clone_size: NA
j_call: TRBJ2-3
d_call: NA

cdr3_aa: CASSLGGRKVETQYF
cdr3_nt: TGTGCCAGCAGCTTAGGGGGACGGAAGGTCGAGACCCAGTACTTC
v_call: TRBV7-2
clone_size: NA
j_call: TRBJ2-5
d_call: NA

cdr3_aa: CASSLSGVAGANVLTF
cdr3_nt: TGCGCCAGCAGCTTGTCAGGAGTAGCAGGGGCCAACGTCCTGACTTTC
v_call: TRBV5-1
clone_size: NA
j_call: TRBJ2-6
d_call: NA

cdr3_aa: CASSSRDRNSPLHF
cdr3_nt: TGTGCCAGCAGCTCCCGGGACAGAAATTCACCCCTCCACTTT
v_call: TRBV11-2
clone_size: many
j_call: TRBJ1-6
d_call: TRBD1

cdr3_aa: CASSLGPAGTDTQYF
cdr3_nt: TGTGCCAGCAGCTTAGGTCCAGCGGGCACAGATACGCAGTATTTT
v_call: TRBV7-2
clone_size: NA
j_call: TRBJ2-3
d_call: NA

cdr3_aa: CASSRTGQGQETQYF
cdr3_nt: TGCGCCAGCAGTCGAACCGGACAGGGCCAAGAGACCCAGTACTTC
v_call: TRBV10-1
clone_size: NA
j_call: TRBJ2-5
d_call: TRBD1

cdr3_aa: CASSQEGAGNTIYF
cdr3_nt: TGCGCCAGCAGCCAAGAGGGGGCAGGAAACACCATATATTTT
v_call: TRBV4-1
clone_size: NA
j_call: TRBJ1-3
d_call: NA

cdr3_aa: CASSRTGFTEAFF
cdr3_nt: TGTGCCAGCAGTCGAACAGGTTTCACTGAAGCTTTCTTT
v_call: TRBV28
clone_size: NA
j_call: TRBJ1-1
d_call: NA

cdr3_aa: CASSFRGRTEQFF
cdr3_nt: TGTGCCAGCAGCTTCAGGGGGCGCACTGAGCAGTTCTTC
v_call: TRBV5-4
clone_size: NA
j_call: TRBJ2-1
d_call: TRBD1

cdr3_aa: CASSHISGSSADTQYF
cdr3_nt: TGTGCCAGTAGCCACATTAGCGGGAGCTCGGCAGATACGCAGTATTTT
v_call: TRBV19
clone_size: NA
j_call: TRBJ2-3
d_call: TRBD2

cdr3_aa: CASSPTSGGYEQYF
cdr3_nt: TGTGCCAGCAGTCCGACTAGCGGGGGGTACGAGCAGTACTTC
v_call: TRBV6-6
clone_size: NA
j_call: TRBJ2-7
d_call: TRBD2

cdr3_aa: CASSLGRGSTEAFF
cdr3_nt: TGTGCCAGCAGCTTAGGGAGGGGATCCACTGAAGCTTTCTTT
v_call: TRBV11-3
clone_size: NA
j_call: TRBJ1-1
d_call: NA